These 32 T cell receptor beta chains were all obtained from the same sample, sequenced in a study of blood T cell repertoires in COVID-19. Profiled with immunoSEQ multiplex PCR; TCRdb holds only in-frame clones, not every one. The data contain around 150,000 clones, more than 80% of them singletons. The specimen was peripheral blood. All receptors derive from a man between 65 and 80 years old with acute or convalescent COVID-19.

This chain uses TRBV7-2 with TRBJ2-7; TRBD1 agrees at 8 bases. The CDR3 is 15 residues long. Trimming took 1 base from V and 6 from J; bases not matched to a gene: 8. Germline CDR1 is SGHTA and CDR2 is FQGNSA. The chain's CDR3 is CASSLVAGGSSEQYF. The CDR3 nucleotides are TGTGCCAGCAGCTTAGTCGCAGGGGGCTCGAGCGAGCAGTACTTC.

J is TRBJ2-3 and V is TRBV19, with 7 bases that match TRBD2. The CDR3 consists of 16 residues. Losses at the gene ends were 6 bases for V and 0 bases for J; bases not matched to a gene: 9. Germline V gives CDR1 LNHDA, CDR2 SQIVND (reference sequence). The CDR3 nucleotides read TGTGCCAGTAGCCCCAGACTAGCACTGAGCACAGATACGCAGTATTTT. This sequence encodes CASSPRLALSTDTQYF.

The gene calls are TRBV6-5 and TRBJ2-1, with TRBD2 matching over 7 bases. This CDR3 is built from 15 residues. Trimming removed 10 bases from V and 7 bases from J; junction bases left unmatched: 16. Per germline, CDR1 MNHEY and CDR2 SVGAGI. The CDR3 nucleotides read TGTGCCACCAAGGCCCTCGGGGGGTTGGGGAATGAGCAGTTCTTC. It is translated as CATKALGGLGNEQFF.

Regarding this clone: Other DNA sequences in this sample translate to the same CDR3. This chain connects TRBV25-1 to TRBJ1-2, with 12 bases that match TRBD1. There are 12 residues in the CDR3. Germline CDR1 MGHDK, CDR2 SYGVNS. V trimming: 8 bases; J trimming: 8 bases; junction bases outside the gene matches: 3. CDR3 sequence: CASGDRGLGYTF. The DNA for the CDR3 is TGTGCCAGCGGGGACAGGGGGCTAGGCTACACCTTC.

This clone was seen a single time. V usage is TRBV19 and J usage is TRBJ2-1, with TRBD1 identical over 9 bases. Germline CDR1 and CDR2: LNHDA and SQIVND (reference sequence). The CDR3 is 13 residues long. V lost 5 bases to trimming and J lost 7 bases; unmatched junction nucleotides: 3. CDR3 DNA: TGTGCCAGTAGTGACAGGGGGAAGAATGAGCAGTTCTTC. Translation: CASSDRGKNEQFF.

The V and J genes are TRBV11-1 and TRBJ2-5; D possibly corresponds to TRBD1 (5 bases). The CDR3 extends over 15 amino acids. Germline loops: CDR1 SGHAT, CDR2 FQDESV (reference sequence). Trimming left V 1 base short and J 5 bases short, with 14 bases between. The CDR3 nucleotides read TGTGCCAGCAGCTTAGTTTTAGGGGCCACGGAGACCCAGTACTTC. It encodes CASSLVLGATETQYF.

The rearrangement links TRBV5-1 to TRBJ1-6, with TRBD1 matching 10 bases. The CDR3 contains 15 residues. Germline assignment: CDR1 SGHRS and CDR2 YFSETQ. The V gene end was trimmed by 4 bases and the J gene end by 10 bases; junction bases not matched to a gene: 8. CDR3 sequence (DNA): TGCGCCAGCAGCCTGGGCGGACAGGGGGGCTCACCCCTCCACTTT. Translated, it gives CASSLGGQGGSPLHF.

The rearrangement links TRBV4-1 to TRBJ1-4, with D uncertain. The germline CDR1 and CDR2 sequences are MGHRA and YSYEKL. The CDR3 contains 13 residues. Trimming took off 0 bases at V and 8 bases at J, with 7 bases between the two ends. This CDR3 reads CASSQDFREKLFF. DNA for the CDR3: TGCGCCAGCAGCCAAGATTTTCGGGAAAAACTGTTTTTT.

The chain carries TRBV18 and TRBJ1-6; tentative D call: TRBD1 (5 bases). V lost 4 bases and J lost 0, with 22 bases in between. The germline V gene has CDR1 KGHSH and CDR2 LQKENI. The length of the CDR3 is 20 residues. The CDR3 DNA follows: TGTGCCAGCTCACTTACGAGGAGTAGGCAGGGCGACTCCTATAATTCACCCCTCCACTTT. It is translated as CASSLTRSRQGDSYNSPLHF.

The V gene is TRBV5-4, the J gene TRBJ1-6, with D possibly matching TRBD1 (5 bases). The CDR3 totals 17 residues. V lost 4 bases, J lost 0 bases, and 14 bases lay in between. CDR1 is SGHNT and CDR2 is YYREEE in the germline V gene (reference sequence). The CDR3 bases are TGTGCCAGCAGCCCCGGGGGATCAAGCTCCTATAATTCACCCCTCCACTTT. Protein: CASSPGGSSSYNSPLHF. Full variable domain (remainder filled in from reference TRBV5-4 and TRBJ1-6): ETGVTQSPTHLIKTRGQQVTLRCSSQSGHNTVSWYQQALGQGPQFIFQYYREEENGRGNFPPRFSGLQFPNYSSELNVNALELDDSALYLCASSPGGSSSYNSPLHFGNGTRLTVT.

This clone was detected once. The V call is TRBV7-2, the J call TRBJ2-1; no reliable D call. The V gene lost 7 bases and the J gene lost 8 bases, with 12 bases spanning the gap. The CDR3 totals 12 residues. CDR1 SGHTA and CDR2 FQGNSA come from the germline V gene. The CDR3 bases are TGTGCCAGCACGCTCTCCAACTATGAGCAGTTCTTC. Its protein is CASTLSNYEQFF.

The CDR3 reads CASSPKGGGYEQYF. The CDR3 nucleotides read TGTGCCAGCAGTCCCAAGGGGGGGGGATACGAGCAGTACTTC. V gene TRBV27 combines with J gene TRBJ2-7; TRBD2 might be the D (7 bases). CDR1 and CDR2 (germline): MNHEY, SMNVEV (reference sequence). CDR3 length: 14 residues. The V and J ends lost 5 bases and 4 bases respectively, with 15 bases between them.

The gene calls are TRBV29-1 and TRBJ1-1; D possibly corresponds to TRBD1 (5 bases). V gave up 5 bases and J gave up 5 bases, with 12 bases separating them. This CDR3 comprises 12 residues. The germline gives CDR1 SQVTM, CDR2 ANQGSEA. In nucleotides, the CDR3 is TGCAGCGTTAGTATGGGGCGGACTGAAGCTTTCTTT. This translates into CSVSMGRTEAFF.

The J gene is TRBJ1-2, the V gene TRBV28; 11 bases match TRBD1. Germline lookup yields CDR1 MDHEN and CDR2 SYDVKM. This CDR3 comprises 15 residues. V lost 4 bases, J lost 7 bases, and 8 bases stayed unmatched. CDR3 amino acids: CASSSPGQGVGGYTF. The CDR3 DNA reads TGTGCCAGCAGTTCGCCGGGACAGGGGGTAGGTGGCTACACCTTC.

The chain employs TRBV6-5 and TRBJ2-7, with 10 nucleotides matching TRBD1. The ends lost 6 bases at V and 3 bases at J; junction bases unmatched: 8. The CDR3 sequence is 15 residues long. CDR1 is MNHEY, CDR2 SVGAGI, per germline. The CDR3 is CASRGTGQGIYEQYF. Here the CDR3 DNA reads TGTGCCAGCAGGGGCACGGGACAGGGGATCTACGAGCAGTACTTC.

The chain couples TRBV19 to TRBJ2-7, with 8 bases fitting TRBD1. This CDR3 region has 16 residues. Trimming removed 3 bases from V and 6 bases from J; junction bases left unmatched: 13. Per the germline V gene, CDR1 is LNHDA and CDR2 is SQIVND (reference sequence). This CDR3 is CASSMDRGPGGGEQYF. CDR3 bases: TGTGCCAGTAGTATGGACCGGGGCCCAGGGGGCGGCGAGCAGTACTTC.

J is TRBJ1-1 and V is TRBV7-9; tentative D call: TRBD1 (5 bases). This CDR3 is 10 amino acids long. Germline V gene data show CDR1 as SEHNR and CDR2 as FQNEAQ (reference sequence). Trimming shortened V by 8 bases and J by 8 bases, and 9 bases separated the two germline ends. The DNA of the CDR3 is TGTGCCAGCGGGGGGACCGAAGCTTTCTTT. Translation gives CASGGTEAFF.

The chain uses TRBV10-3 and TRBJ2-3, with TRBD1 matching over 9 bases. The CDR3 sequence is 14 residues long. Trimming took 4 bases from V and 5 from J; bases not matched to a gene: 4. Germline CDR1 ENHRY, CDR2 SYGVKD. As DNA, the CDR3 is TGTGCCATCAGTGGGGACAGGGCCGTAGATACGCAGTATTTT. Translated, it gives CAISGDRAVDTQYF.

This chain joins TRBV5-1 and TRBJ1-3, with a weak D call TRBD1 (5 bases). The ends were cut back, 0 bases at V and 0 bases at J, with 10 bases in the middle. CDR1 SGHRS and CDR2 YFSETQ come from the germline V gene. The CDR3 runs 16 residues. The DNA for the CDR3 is TGCGCCAGCAGCTTGGGGACACCGAGCTCTGGAAACACCATATATTTT. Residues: CASSLGTPSSGNTIYF.

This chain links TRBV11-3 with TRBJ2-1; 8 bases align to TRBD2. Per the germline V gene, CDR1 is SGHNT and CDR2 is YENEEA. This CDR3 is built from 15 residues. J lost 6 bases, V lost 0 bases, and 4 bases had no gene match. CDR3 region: CASSLDGGAVNEQFF. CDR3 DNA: TGTGCCAGCAGCTTAGACGGGGGGGCCGTCAATGAGCAGTTCTTC.

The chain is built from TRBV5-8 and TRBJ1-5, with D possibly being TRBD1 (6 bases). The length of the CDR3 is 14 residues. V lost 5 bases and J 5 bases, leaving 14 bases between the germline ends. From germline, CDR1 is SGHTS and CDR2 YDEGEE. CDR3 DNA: TGTGCCAGCAGGATACAGGGTATGTATCAGCCCCAGCATTTT. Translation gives CASRIQGMYQPQHF. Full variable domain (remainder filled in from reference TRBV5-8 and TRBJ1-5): EAGVTQSPTHLIKTRGQQATLRCSPISGHTSVYWYQQALGLGLQFLLWYDEGEERNRGNFPPRFSGRQFPNYSSELNVNALELEDSALYLCASRIQGMYQPQHFGDGTRLSIL.

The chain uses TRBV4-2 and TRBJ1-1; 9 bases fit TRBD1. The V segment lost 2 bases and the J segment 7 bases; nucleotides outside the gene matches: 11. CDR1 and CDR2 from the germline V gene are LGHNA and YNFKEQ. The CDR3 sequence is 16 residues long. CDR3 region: CASSQTPGQGWIEAFF. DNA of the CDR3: TGTGCCAGCAGCCAAACCCCGGGACAGGGTTGGATTGAAGCTTTCTTT.

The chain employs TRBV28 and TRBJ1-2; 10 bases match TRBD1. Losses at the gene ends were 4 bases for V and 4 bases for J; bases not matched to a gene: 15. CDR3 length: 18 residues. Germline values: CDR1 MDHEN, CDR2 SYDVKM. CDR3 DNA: TGTGCCAGCAGTTCCTCCCTGACGCCGGGACAGGGGCTCTATGGCTACACCTTC. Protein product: CASSSSLTPGQGLYGYTF.

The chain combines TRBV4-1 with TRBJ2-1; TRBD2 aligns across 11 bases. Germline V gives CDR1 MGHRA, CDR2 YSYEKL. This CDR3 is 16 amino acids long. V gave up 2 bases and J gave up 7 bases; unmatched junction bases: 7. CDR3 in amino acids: CASSQFSGRAVNEQFF. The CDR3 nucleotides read TGCGCCAGCAGCCAATTTAGCGGGAGGGCGGTAAATGAGCAGTTCTTC.

The CDR3 nucleotides are TGCGCCAGCAGCCCGAACAGACAGGGGGCGGACACTGAAGCTTTCTTT. Its protein is CASSPNRQGADTEAFF. This sequence joins TRBV5-1 and TRBJ1-1; the match to TRBD1 covers 10 bases. With V trimmed by 4 bases and J by 3 bases, 9 bases remained unmatched. CDR1 and CDR2 from the germline V gene are SGHRS and YFSETQ. The CDR3 runs to 16 residues.

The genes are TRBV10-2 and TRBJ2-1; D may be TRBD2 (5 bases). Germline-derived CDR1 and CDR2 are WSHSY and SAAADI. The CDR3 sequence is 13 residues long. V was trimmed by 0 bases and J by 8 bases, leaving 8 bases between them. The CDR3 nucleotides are TGCGCCAGCAGTGAGTCGAGGCGGGATGAGCAGTTCTTC. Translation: CASSESRRDEQFF.

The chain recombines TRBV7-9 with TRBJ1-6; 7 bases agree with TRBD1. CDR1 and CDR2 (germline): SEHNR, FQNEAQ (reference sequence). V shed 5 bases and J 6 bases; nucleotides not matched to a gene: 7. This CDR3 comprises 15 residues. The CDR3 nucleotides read TGTGCCAGCAGCCTGACAGGGACGGCTAATTCACCCCTCCACTTT. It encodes CASSLTGTANSPLHF.

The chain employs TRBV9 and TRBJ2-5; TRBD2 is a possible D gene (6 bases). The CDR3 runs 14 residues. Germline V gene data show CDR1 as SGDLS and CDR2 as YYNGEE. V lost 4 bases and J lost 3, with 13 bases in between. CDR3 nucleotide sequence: TGTGCCAGCAGCCCCATGACTAGAAAAGAGACCCAGTACTTC. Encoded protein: CASSPMTRKETQYF.

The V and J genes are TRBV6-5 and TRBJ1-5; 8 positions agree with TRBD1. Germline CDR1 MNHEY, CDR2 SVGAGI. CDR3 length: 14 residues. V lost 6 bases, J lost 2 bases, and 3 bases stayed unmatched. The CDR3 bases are TGTGCCAGCAGAACGGGACAGGGCAATCAGCCCCAGCATTTT. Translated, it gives CASRTGQGNQPQHF.

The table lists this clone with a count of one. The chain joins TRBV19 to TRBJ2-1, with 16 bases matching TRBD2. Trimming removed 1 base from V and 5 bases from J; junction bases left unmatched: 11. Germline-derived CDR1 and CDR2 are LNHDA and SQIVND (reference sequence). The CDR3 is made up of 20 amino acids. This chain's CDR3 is CASSIVPGLAGGNMNNEQFF. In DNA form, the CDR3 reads TGTGCCAGTAGTATAGTACCGGGACTAGCGGGAGGGAATATGAACAATGAGCAGTTCTTC.

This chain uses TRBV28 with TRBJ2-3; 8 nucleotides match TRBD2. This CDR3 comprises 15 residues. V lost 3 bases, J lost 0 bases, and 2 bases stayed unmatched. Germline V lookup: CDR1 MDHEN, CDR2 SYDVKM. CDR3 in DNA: TGTGCCAGCAGTTTCACTAGCGGTAGCACAGATACGCAGTATTTT. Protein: CASSFTSGSTDTQYF.

The CDR3 DNA reads TGTGCCAGCAGCTTCGGTACCTATATGGGACAGACCTCCTACGAGCAGTACTTC. This gives the protein CASSFGTYMGQTSYEQYF. V usage is TRBV5-4 and J usage is TRBJ2-7, with 7 bases fitting TRBD1. This CDR3 is 18 amino acids long. V lost 2 bases to trimming and J lost 0 bases; unmatched junction nucleotides: 14. Germline CDR1 SGHNT, CDR2 YYREEE (reference sequence).